Below, one T cell receptor beta chain is given with its context. Its matching antigen is unknown. From the 5' RACE reads, TCRdb called clonotypes with MiXCR, one entry per CDR3 protein. The sample has 40,000 to 45,000 distinct CDR3 sequences, roughly 9% seen once. This record belongs to a study of T-cell memory formation after mild COVID-19. Regarding the study as a whole: Memory cells collected pre-infection included some clones that later responded, suggesting cross-reactive memory joined.

Sequencing was done on a sample of PBMCs or a T cell subset sorted from them (not recorded which). The sequence derives from an adult woman who had mild COVID-19 (a few samples of this study predate the infection). Cell type and time point are not known.

As DNA, the CDR3 is TGCGCCAGCAGCTTGGCCTCCGGGGGACAGGGTAATAGGTATACGCAGTATTTT. Translation: CASSLASGGQGNRYTQYF. The chain carries TRBV5-1 and TRBJ2-3, with TRBD1 matching 9 bases. The V segment lost 0 bases and the J segment 7 bases; nucleotides outside the gene matches: 15. The CDR3 is made up of 18 amino acids. CDR1 is SGHRS and CDR2 is YFSETQ in the germline V gene.